This TCR beta chain was recovered during a study of blood T cell repertoires in COVID-19. Participants' reported clinical history set cohort assignment. In the original analysis: Amplification of reference gene primers was used by the study to estimate nucleated cell counts. The repertoire was sequenced with immunoSEQ multiplex PCR; TCRdb's copy has only in-frame clones and lacks some. Clone size and the V and J calls come from that table; the DNA yielded D and trimming. The sample lists 250,000 or so clones, 86% occurring once. Sequencing input: PBMCs or T cells enriched from blood (not recorded which). This clonotype was sampled from a woman between 45 and 60 years old who had recovered from COVID-19.

The CDR3 DNA follows: TGTGCCAGCAGCCTAGGGCTTGTAGGGGTAGAAGAGCAGTTCTTC. This translates into CASSLGLVGVEEQFF. The rearrangement links TRBV7-9 to TRBJ2-1, with D possibly TRBD1 on 5 matching bases. Trimming cost V 5 bases and J 10 bases, with 21 bases left between them. This CDR3 region has 15 residues. Germline assignment: CDR1 SEHNR and CDR2 FQNEAQ (reference sequence).